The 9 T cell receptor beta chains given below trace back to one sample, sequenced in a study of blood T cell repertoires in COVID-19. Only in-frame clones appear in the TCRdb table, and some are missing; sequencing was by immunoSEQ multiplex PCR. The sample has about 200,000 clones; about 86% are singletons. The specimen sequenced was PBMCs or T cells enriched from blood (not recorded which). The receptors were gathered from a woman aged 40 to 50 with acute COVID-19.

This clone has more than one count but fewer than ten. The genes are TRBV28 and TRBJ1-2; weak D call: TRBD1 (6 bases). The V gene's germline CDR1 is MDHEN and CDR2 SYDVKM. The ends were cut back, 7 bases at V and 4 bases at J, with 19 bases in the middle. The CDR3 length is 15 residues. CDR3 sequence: CASTRGTSSSYGYTF. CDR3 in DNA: TGTGCCAGCACCCGAGGGACATCTAGCTCCTATGGCTACACCTTC.

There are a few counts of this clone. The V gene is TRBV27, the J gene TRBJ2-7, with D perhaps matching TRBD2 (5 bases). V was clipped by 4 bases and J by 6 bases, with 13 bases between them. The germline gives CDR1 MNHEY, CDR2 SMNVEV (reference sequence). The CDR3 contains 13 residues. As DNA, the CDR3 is TGTGCCAGCAGTTATCAGTGGGAGTTCGAGCAGTACTTC. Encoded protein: CASSYQWEFEQYF.

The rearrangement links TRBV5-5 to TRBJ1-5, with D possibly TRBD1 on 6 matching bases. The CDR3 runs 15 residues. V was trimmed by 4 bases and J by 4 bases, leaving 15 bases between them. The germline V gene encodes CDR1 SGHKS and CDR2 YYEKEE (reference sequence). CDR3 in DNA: TGTGCCAGCAGCAATCACGGACAGAGTAATCAGCCCCAGCATTTT. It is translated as CASSNHGQSNQPQHF.

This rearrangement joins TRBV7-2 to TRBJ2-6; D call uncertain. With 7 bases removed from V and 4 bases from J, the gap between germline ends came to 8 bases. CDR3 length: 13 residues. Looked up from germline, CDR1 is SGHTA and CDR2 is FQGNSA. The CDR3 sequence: CASTSLGANVLTF. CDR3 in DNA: TGTGCCAGCACCTCCCTCGGGGCCAACGTCCTGACTTTC.

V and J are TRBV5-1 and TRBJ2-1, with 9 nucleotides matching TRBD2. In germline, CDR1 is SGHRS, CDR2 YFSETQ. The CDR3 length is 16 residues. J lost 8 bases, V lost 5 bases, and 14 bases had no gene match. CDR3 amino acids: CASRPGTSSRADEQFF. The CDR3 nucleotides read TGCGCCAGCAGGCCCGGGACTAGCTCCCGTGCCGATGAGCAGTTCTTC.

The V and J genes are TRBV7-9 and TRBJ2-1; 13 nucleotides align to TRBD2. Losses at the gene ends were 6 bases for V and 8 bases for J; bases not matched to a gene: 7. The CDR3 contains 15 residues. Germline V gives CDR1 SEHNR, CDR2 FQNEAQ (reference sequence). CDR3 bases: TGTGCCAGCAGGCTGGGACTAGCGGGACCCGATGAGCAGTTCTTC. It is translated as CASRLGLAGPDEQFF.

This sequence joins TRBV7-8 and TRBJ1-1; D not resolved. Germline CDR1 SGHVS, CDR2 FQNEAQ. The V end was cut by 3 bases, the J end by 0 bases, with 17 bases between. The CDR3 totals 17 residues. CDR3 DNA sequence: TGTGCCAGCAGCTTTAAGCGTATTGCCATCATGAACACTGAAGCTTTCTTT. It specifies CASSFKRIAIMNTEAFF.

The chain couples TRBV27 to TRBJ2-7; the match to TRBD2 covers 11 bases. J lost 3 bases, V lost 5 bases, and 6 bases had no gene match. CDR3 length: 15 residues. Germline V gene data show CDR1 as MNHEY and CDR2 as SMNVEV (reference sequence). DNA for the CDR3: TGTGCCAGCAGTCCTTACGGGACTAGCGGCTACGAGCAGTACTTC. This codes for CASSPYGTSGYEQYF.

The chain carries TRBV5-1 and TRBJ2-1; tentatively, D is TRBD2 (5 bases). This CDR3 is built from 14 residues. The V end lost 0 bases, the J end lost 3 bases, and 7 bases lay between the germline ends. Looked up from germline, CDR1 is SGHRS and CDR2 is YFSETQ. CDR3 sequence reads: CASSLGAVYNEQFF. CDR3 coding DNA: TGCGCCAGCAGCTTGGGAGCGGTCTACAATGAGCAGTTCTTC.